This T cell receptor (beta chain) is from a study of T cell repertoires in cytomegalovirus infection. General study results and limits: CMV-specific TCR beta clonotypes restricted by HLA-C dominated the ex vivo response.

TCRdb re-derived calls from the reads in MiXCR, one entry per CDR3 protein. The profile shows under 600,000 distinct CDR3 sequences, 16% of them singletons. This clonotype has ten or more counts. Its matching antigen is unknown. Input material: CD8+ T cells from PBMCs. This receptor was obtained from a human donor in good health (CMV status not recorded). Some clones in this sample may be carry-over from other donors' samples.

The CDR3 reads CASSTTYTGNQPQHF. The DNA for the CDR3 is TGTGCCAGCAGCACTACCTACACAGGGAATCAGCCCCAGCATTTT. This chain uses TRBV7-2 with TRBJ1-5, with a possible D match to TRBD1 (6 bases). Germline-derived CDR1 and CDR2 are SGHTA and FQGNSA. The germline V and J ends were trimmed by 5 bases and 4 bases, with 15 bases remaining between them. CDR3 size: 15 residues. Together with reference TRBV7-2 and TRBJ1-5, the CDR3 gives the full variable domain: GAGVSQSPSNKVTEKGKDVELRCDPISGHTALYWYRQSLGQGLEFLIYFQGNSAPDKSGLPSDRFSAERTGGSVSTLTIQRTQQEDSAVYLCASSTTYTGNQPQHFGDGTRLSIL.